These T cell receptor beta chains were read from a single sample in a study of blood T cell repertoires in COVID-19. Only in-frame clones appear in the TCRdb table, and some are missing; sequencing was by immunoSEQ multiplex PCR. The repertoire includes under 500,000 clones, 80% to 90% of them detected once, and about 4.3% sits in the top ten. Material: peripheral blood. Receptors were obtained from a woman younger than 45 with acute or convalescent COVID-19. Both conserved end residues are part of each CDR3. A D gene is named only where the DNA matches it firmly. A row's size may be missing; if present it is once, few, many or a size class.

size	J	length	D	V	CDR3	DNA
.	TRBJ2-5	14	.	TRBV7-2	CASSLVGGLKTQYF	TGTGCCAGCAGCTTAGTCGGGGGTTTGAAGACCCAGTACTTC
few	TRBJ1-2	16	TRBD1	TRBV4-1	CASSQDLQDRGYAYTF	TGCGCCAGCAGCCAAGACCTTCAGGACAGGGGGTATGCCTACACCTTC
.	TRBJ2-1	16	.	TRBV7-9	CASSWTGNPSYNEQFF	TGTGCCAGCAGCTGGACGGGGAATCCTTCCTACAATGAGCAGTTCTTC
.	TRBJ2-1	17	TRBD1	TRBV28	CASSSGTGGLSYNEQFF	TGTGCCAGCAGCTCCGGGACAGGGGGGTTGTCCTACAATGAGCAGTTCTTC
few	TRBJ2-5	18	TRBD2	TRBV11-2	CASSLRLLAGGPQETQYF	TGTGCCAGCAGCTTACGACTGCTAGCGGGGGGGCCTCAGGAGACCCAGTACTTC
.	TRBJ2-2	15	TRBD1	TRBV10-3	CAIRPGQGFAGELFF	TGTGCCATCAGGCCGGGACAGGGCTTCGCCGGGGAGCTGTTTTTT
.	TRBJ2-3	16	TRBD2	TRBV24-1	CATSGLVRGSTDTQYF	TGTGCCACCAGCGGACTAGTAAGAGGCTCCACAGATACGCAGTATTTT
once	TRBJ2-5	14	.	TRBV6-5	CASRGRGFGETQYF	TGTGCCAGCAGAGGCAGAGGATTTGGGGAGACCCAGTACTTC
.	TRBJ1-1	16	.	TRBV2	CASSEMLGGVVAEAFF	TGTGCCAGCAGTGAAATGTTAGGGGGAGTCGTCGCTGAAGCTTTCTTT
.	TRBJ1-5	14	TRBD1	TRBV30	CAWRPDRAGQPQHF	TGTGCCTGGAGGCCCGACAGGGCTGGTCAGCCCCAGCATTTT
.	TRBJ2-5	15	TRBD1	TRBV5-1	CASSSGTGLMKTQYF	TGCGCCAGCAGCAGCGGGACAGGGCTAATGAAGACCCAGTACTTC
.	TRBJ1-1	13	.	TRBV6-1	CASSDGRGTEAFF	TGTGCCAGCAGTGACGGCAGGGGCACTGAAGCTTTCTTT
.	TRBJ2-3	14	.	TRBV28	CASSLNIVTDTQYF	TGTGCCAGCAGTTTAAATATCGTTACAGATACGCAGTATTTT
.	TRBJ1-2	16	TRBD1	TRBV6-7	CASSYSQCGQGYGYTF	TGTGCCAGCAGTTACTCTCAATGTGGACAGGGGTACGGCTACACCTTC
.	TRBJ2-5	11	.	TRBV20-1	CSAQGRGTQYF	TGCAGTGCCCAGGGGAGGGGGACCCAGTACTTC
.	TRBJ1-1	15	.	TRBV5-1	CASSLGPVRDTEAFF	TGCGCCAGCAGCTTGGGGCCGGTCCGGGACACTGAAGCTTTCTTT
.	TRBJ2-3	15	.	TRBV7-3	CASSSTGSSTDTQYF	TGTGCCAGCAGCTCCACAGGTAGTAGCACAGATACGCAGTATTTT
.	TRBJ2-5	15	.	TRBV11-2	CASSLDGRGLGTQYF	TGTGCCAGCAGCTTAGATGGAAGGGGATTAGGGACCCAGTACTTC
.	TRBJ2-3	19	TRBD2	TRBV6-2/TRBV6-3	CASSYGLISGGIGTDTQYF	TGTGCCAGCAGTTACGGATTAATTAGCGGGGGGATTGGAACAGATACGCAGTATTTT
.	TRBJ1-5	15	.	TRBV5-6	CASSLGGGDNQPQHF	TGTGCCAGCAGCTTGGGCGGAGGGGACAATCAGCCCCAGCATTTT
.	TRBJ2-2	15	TRBD2	TRBV29-1	CSVIGSGGSTGELFF	TGCAGCGTTATCGGTAGCGGGGGATCCACCGGGGAGCTGTTTTTT
once	TRBJ1-6	15	TRBD1	TRBV6-5	CASSPKGQGNSPLHF	TGTGCCAGCAGCCCGAAGGGACAGGGTAATTCACCCCTCCACTTT
.	TRBJ2-3	15	TRBD1	TRBV5-4	CASSFEGAESDTQYF	TGTGCCAGCAGCTTCGAGGGGGCAGAATCAGATACGCAGTATTTT
.	TRBJ1-4	14	.	TRBV28	CASSSRGGNEKLFF	TGTGCCAGCAGTTCGCGGGGGGGGAATGAAAAACTGTTTTTT
.	TRBJ2-5	13	.	TRBV27	CASISAGGETQYF	TGTGCCAGCATTTCTGCGGGCGGGGAGACCCAGTACTTC
.	TRBJ2-3	18	TRBD1	TRBV6-6	CASSPGTGWSLGTDTQYF	TGTGCCAGCAGTCCCGGGACAGGGTGGAGTTTGGGCACAGATACGCAGTATTTT
.	TRBJ2-3	15	TRBD1	TRBV6-4	CASRGDRGHEDTQYF	TGTGCCAGCAGAGGGGACAGGGGGCATGAAGATACGCAGTATTTT
once	TRBJ1-4	15	.	TRBV27	CASSLSSGSGEKLFF	TGTGCCAGCAGTTTATCTTCGGGTAGCGGAGAAAAACTGTTTTTT
.	TRBJ2-5	14	.	TRBV19	CASSIDAGEETQYF	TGTGCCAGTAGTATAGATGCCGGGGAAGAGACCCAGTACTTC
.	TRBJ2-7	12	TRBD1	TRBV28	CAIKQGLYEQYF	TGTGCCATCAAACAGGGGCTCTACGAGCAGTACTTC
.	TRBJ2-1	15	TRBD1	TRBV7-9	CASSPPGTGVDEQFF	TGTGCCAGCAGCCCGCCCGGGACAGGGGTCGATGAGCAGTTCTTC
.	TRBJ2-2	16	TRBD2	TRBV19	CASSIEAGGYTGELFF	TGTGCCAGTAGTATAGAAGCGGGGGGGTACACCGGGGAGCTGTTTTTT
.	TRBJ1-1	12	.	TRBV12-3/TRBV12-4	CASRIGALEAFF	TGTGCCAGCAGAATCGGAGCTCTTGAAGCTTTCTTT
.	TRBJ2-1	13	.	TRBV30	CAWSAKVYSEQFF	TGTGCCTGGAGTGCTAAAGTTTACAGTGAGCAGTTCTTC
.	TRBJ1-2	14	TRBD1	TRBV5-4	CASSQQGGSYGYTF	TGTGCCAGCAGCCAACAAGGGGGCAGCTATGGCTACACCTTC
.	TRBJ1-6	14	.	TRBV19	CASSWSSYNSPLHF	TGTGCCAGTAGCTGGAGCTCCTATAATTCACCCCTCCACTTT
.	TRBJ1-1	11	.	TRBV6-5	CASSPGLEAFF	TGTGCCAGCAGCCCGGGACTCGAAGCTTTCTTT
.	TRBJ1-3	15	TRBD1	TRBV9	CASSAQGGSGNTIYF	TGTGCCAGCAGCGCACAGGGGGGCTCTGGAAACACCATATATTTT
.	TRBJ2-2	14	TRBD1	TRBV30	CAWSRDRGTGELFF	TGTGCCTGGAGTCGGGACAGGGGGACCGGGGAGCTGTTTTTT
.	TRBJ2-7	14	.	TRBV27	CASSVSLLSYEQYF	TGTGCCAGCAGTGTATCACTGCTCTCCTACGAGCAGTACTTC
.	TRBJ2-1	19	TRBD2	TRBV28	CASKGTLAGGPTYRDEQFF	TGTGCCAGCAAGGGGACACTAGCGGGGGGACCCACGTACCGGGATGAGCAGTTCTTC
few	TRBJ1-1	15	.	TRBV6-5	CASSYSLYGNTEAFF	TGTGCCAGCAGTTACTCTCTCTACGGGAACACTGAAGCTTTCTTT
.	TRBJ1-2	13	.	TRBV28	CASSLGSNYGYTF	TGTGCCAGCAGTCTAGGATCAAACTATGGCTACACCTTC
.	TRBJ2-5	13	.	TRBV27	CASRQTSYETQYF	TGTGCCAGCAGACAAACTAGTTATGAGACCCAGTACTTC
.	TRBJ2-1	12	.	TRBV30	CALETAYNEQFF	TGTGCCTTAGAGACAGCTTACAATGAGCAGTTCTTC
.	TRBJ2-3	14	TRBD2	TRBV6-5	CASSWGGFTDTQYF	TGTGCCAGCAGTTGGGGGGGATTCACAGATACGCAGTATTTT
.	TRBJ2-7	13	.	TRBV5-4	CASSLSGTHEQYF	TGTGCCAGCAGCTTGTCGGGAACCCACGAGCAGTACTTC
.	TRBJ1-6	14	TRBD1	TRBV6-5	CASRRQGGPSPLHF	TGTGCCAGCAGAAGACAGGGGGGCCCTTCACCCCTCCACTTT
.	TRBJ2-3	15	TRBD2	TRBV6-5	CAIRTGTSVSDTQYF	TGTGCCATCCGAACCGGGACTAGCGTTTCAGATACGCAGTATTTT
.	TRBJ1-1	16	.	TRBV4-2	CASSQELSGLNTEAFF	TGTGCCAGCAGCCAAGAATTATCGGGTCTGAACACTGAAGCTTTCTTT
.	TRBJ2-6	16	TRBD2	TRBV2	CASNRLAGSGANVLTF	TGTGCCAGCAACAGACTAGCGGGGTCTGGGGCCAACGTCCTGACTTTC
.	TRBJ2-7	16	TRBD1	TRBV6-1	CASSESSWTGSYEQYF	TGTGCCAGCAGTGAATCGAGCTGGACAGGGTCATACGAGCAGTACTTC
.	TRBJ2-3	17	TRBD2	TRBV7-9	CASRSPTSGGATDTQYF	TGTGCCAGCAGGTCCCCCACTAGCGGGGGGGCGACAGATACGCAGTATTTT